The present T cell receptor beta chain was sequenced within a study of blood T cell repertoires in COVID-19. Study-level background: The United States, Italy and Spain supplied acute and convalescent COVID-19 samples. In each case, the material was cDNA or gDNA derived from T cells, B-cell-depleted T cells, or PBMCs.

In germline, CDR1 is LNHDA, CDR2 SQIVND (reference sequence). V was clipped by 6 bases and J by 8 bases, with 17 bases between them. This CDR3 contains 15 residues. Seattle participants joined during active infection and were tracked over time. Study processing details: How many nucleated cells were present was estimated from reference gene primer amplification. The assay was immunoSEQ multiplex PCR, and TCRdb's table has in-frame clones only and misses some. The D gene and trimming were derived from the DNA, and the V and J assignments and clone size from that table. The sample records under 150,000 clones, 90% being singletons.

The source is a man aged 60-69 years with COVID-19, enrolled during active disease. The chain links TRBV19 to TRBJ1-6; weak D call: TRBD1 (6 bases). Sequencing was carried out using peripheral blood. The CDR3 region has the DNA TGTGCCAGTAGCCCACAGGGCAATGGGGATTCACCCCTCCACTTT. Translation gives CASSPQGNGDSPLHF.